This T cell receptor beta chain was sequenced for a study of PD-1 blockade in classical Hodgkin lymphoma. Points from the study as a whole: Patients were excluded if nivolumab began under 1 year after ASCT (the autologous transplant). By C4D1 there was a significant rise in CD4+ TCR diversity but not in CD8+ TCR diversity. Baseline diversity was lower in partial responders and progressors than complete responders. According to reports, newly diagnosed patients had lower baseline TCR diversity than healthy donors, and relapsed/refractory patients had lower baseline TCR diversity still.

The CDR3 runs 14 residues. The J segment lost 6 bases and the V segment lost 2 bases, leaving 5 bases of the junction unmatched. Germline lookup yields CDR1 GTSNPN and CDR2 SVGIG (reference sequence). Clones were sequenced by immunoSEQ multiplex PCR, and TCRdb holds only the in-frame ones, with some missing. Here the sample spans about 36,000 clones, approximately 69% being singletons. Following autologous stem cell transplantation, relapse occurred in every patient, and exposure to brentuximab vedotin varied. A note on this clone: Its antigen remains unidentified.

The sample here was peripheral blood mononuclear cells (PBMCs), taken before the second cycle of nivolumab. This chain connects TRBV30 to TRBJ1-1, with 11 bases matching TRBD1. This TCR came from a human donor with classical Hodgkin lymphoma. The CDR3 loop is CAWSLGQGAAEAFF. The CDR3 coding sequence is TGTGCCTGGAGTCTAGGACAGGGGGCCGCTGAAGCTTTCTTT. The full variable domain, rest sourced from reference TRBV30 and TRBJ1-1, is SQTIHQWPATLVQPVGSPLSLECTVEGTSNPNLYWYRQAAGRGLQLLFYSVGIGQISSEVPQNLSASRPQDRQFILSSKKLLLSDSGFYLCAWSLGQGAAEAFFGQGTRLTVV.